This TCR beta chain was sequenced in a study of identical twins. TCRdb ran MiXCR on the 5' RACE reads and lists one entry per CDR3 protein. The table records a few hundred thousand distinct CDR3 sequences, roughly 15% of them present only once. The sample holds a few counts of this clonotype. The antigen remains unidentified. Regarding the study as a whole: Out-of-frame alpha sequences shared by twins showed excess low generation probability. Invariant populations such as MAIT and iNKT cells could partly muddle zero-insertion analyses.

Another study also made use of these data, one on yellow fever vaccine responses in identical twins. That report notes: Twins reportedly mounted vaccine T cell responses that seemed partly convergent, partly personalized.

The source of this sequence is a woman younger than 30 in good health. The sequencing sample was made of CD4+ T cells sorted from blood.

The CDR3 DNA follows: TGTGCCAGCAGCCAAGGGACTAGCGGGAGATTTTTGGAGAGCTACGAGCAGTACTTC. Its protein is CASSQGTSGRFLESYEQYF. The J gene is TRBJ2-7, the V gene TRBV4-2; TRBD2 matches 13 bases. Germline lookup yields CDR1 LGHNA and CDR2 YNFKEQ. The CDR3 has 19 residues. With V trimmed by 1 base and J by 3 bases, 12 bases remained unmatched.